Shown below are 8 T cell receptor beta chains from a single sample sequenced in a study of vaccination effects on CD4 cells after COVID-19. Antigens for these TCRs are unknown. Profiled with immunoSEQ multiplex PCR; TCRdb holds only in-frame clones, not every one. The sample includes 40,000 or so clones, about 68% of them seen just once. Antigen-specific CD4+ T cells were expanded (with viral peptide pools) by the ViraFEST assay ahead of sequencing. Scientists isolated CD4+ T cells after an approximately 10-day culture period ended. This individual contracted SARS-CoV-2 between March and December 2020, as verified by PCR. Source: CD4+ T cells from PBMCs cultured with a peptide pool, taken before COVID-19 vaccination. The receptor source for this set is a human donor who had a prior SARS-CoV-2 infection.

The chain joins TRBV19 to TRBJ2-7; weak D call: TRBD2 (6 bases). Trimming removed 2 bases from V and 1 base from J, with 9 bases in between. The germline CDR1 and CDR2 sequences are LNHDA and SQIVND (reference sequence). The CDR3 runs to 14 residues. The CDR3 nucleotides read TGTGCCAGTAGTATACTCGGGAGTTCCTACGAGCAGTACTTC. It specifies CASSILGSSYEQYF.

In its sample, this clone was seen a few times. The chain carries TRBV3-1 (or the pseudogene TRBV3-2) and TRBJ2-2, with unresolved D. V lost 4 bases to trimming and J lost 2 bases, with 8 bases between them. There are 14 residues in the CDR3. Germline V gene data show CDR1 as LGHDT and CDR2 as YNNKEL (reference sequence). The chain's CDR3 is CASSRQVNTGELFF. Here the CDR3 DNA reads TGTGCCAGCAGCCGCCAGGTTAACACCGGGGAGCTGTTTTTT.

The gene calls are TRBV5-1 and TRBJ2-7; a possible D gene is TRBD1 (6 bases). V shed 4 bases and J shed 9 bases, with 20 bases lying between them. CDR3 length equals 14 residues. Germline V gene lookup returns CDR1 SGHRS and CDR2 YFSETQ. The CDR3 DNA reads as TGCGCCAGCAGCACCTCAGGGGCCTGGGCTGGGCAGTACTTC. Translating it yields CASSTSGAWAGQYF.

This chain links TRBV7-9 with TRBJ2-1; TRBD2 matches 11 bases. The CDR3 has 15 amino acids. Germline CDR1 SEHNR, CDR2 FQNEAQ (reference sequence). Trimming at V came to 5 bases and at J to 6 bases, leaving 6 bases not matched to a gene. The CDR3: CASSTLAGGANEQFF. The CDR3, as DNA: TGTGCCAGCAGCACCTTAGCGGGAGGGGCCAATGAGCAGTTCTTC.

CDR3 DNA sequence: TGTGCCAGCAGGGGATACAGGGGGCGTCAGGAGACCCAGTACTTC. It is translated as CASRGYRGRQETQYF. The chain is built from TRBV7-6 and TRBJ2-5; TRBD1 matches at 9 bases. The CDR3 has 15 amino acids. V gave up 6 bases and J gave up 5 bases; unmatched junction bases: 10. CDR1 is SGHVS and CDR2 is FNYEAQ in the germline V gene.

The chain couples TRBV4-1 to TRBJ2-3; TRBD2 matches at 7 bases. Germline V CDR1 and CDR2: MGHRA, YSYEKL. The CDR3 totals 15 residues. J was trimmed by 1 base and V by 5 bases; bases with no gene match: 6. CDR3 region: CASSRASGGTDTQYF. The CDR3 DNA is TGCGCCAGCAGCAGGGCTAGCGGTGGCACAGATACGCAGTATTTT.

The V and J genes are TRBV5-4 and TRBJ2-5, with D unresolved. V was shortened by 0 bases and J by 4 bases, with 7 bases between the two germline ends. CDR1 is SGHNT and CDR2 is YYREEE in the germline V gene (reference sequence). CDR3 length: 13 residues. CDR3 sequence (DNA): TGTGCCAGCAGCTTGGCCAGCAGAGAGACCCAGTACTTC. This translates into CASSLASRETQYF.

This clone has only one observation. The chain carries TRBV18 and TRBJ2-7, with D possibly TRBD1 on 5 matching bases. Germline-derived CDR1 and CDR2 are KGHSH and LQKENI. V lost 1 base to trimming and J lost 5 bases, with 9 bases between them. The CDR3 runs 13 residues. CDR3 nucleotide sequence: TGTGCCAGCTCACCACTGCTAGGGGACGAGCAGTACTTC. It yields the protein CASSPLLGDEQYF.